Each of the 24 T cell receptor beta chains below was sequenced from the same sample in a study of CD8+ T cells in alopecia areata. The treatment is: oral pan-JAK inhibitor, 5-10 mg twice daily. Isolated RNA was reverse transcribed into cDNA used as the sequencing template. The method was immunoSEQ multiplex PCR; TCRdb's version includes in-frame clones alone and lacks a portion of them. This table has about 250,000 clones, 50% to 75% appearing once. Sequencing used CD4+ T cells sorted from blood, obtained at week 52, from a patient treated with tofacitinib. These receptors were obtained from a human donor with alopecia areata.

The chain recombines TRBV5-6 with TRBJ2-7; 11 positions agree with TRBD1. The germline V gene has CDR1 SGHDT and CDR2 YYEEEE. This CDR3 has 15 residues. Trimming cost V 4 bases and J 4 bases; bases outside gene matches: 7. The CDR3 here is CASSLGTGGFYEQYF. As DNA, the CDR3 is TGTGCCAGCAGCCTCGGGACAGGGGGTTTTTACGAGCAGTACTTC.

The rearrangement uses TRBV9 and TRBJ2-3; tentatively, D is TRBD1 or TRBD2 (5 bases each). CDR1 SGDLS and CDR2 YYNGEE come from the germline V gene. This CDR3 spans 14 amino acids. The V end was cut by 0 bases, the J end by 2 bases, with 7 bases between. The CDR3 bases are TGTGCCAGCAGCGTAGGGGGGTTCACAGATACGCAGTATTTT. Residues: CASSVGGFTDTQYF.

This clone was observed once. The V call is TRBV30, the J call TRBJ1-3; D not resolved. The CDR3 runs to 13 residues. Trimming pared 6 bases from V and 0 bases from J, leaving 9 bases between. CDR1 and CDR2 from the germline V gene are GTSNPN and SVGIG (reference sequence). This chain's CDR3 is CACGRLSGNTIYF. CDR3 DNA sequence: TGTGCCTGCGGGCGGCTCTCTGGAAACACCATATATTTT.

The genes are TRBV6-5 and TRBJ1-2; 8 bases agree with TRBD1. CDR3 size: 14 residues. Trimming took 1 base from V and 8 from J; bases not matched to a gene: 6. In germline, CDR1 is MNHEY, CDR2 SVGAGI. In DNA form, the CDR3 reads TGTGCCAGCAGTTACTTGGGACAGGAGCGCGGCTACACCTTC. Translating it yields CASSYLGQERGYTF.

The chain is built from TRBV4-2 and TRBJ2-3; unclear D gene. The V end was cut by 1 base, the J end by 2 bases, with 7 bases between. The CDR3 loop spans 14 amino acids. Germline values: CDR1 LGHNA, CDR2 YNFKEQ. CDR3 region: CASSQGLVTDTQYF. In nucleotides, the CDR3 is TGTGCCAGCAGCCAAGGGCTAGTCACAGATACGCAGTATTTT.

The chain employs TRBV30 and TRBJ2-5; 13 nucleotides align to TRBD2. The J segment lost 4 bases and the V segment lost 2 bases, leaving 4 bases of the junction unmatched. CDR1 and CDR2 from the germline V gene are GTSNPN and SVGIG (reference sequence). The CDR3 sequence is 15 residues long. CDR3 residues: CAWSTSGGARETQYF. The CDR3 region has the DNA TGTGCCTGGAGTACTAGCGGGGGGGCCAGAGAGACCCAGTACTTC.

This clone appeared a few times. The gene calls are TRBV5-1 and TRBJ2-7, with no clear D. The CDR3 is 14 residues long. Germline CDR1 and CDR2: SGHRS and YFSETQ. The V gene lost 1 base and the J gene lost 1 base, with 9 bases spanning the gap. The CDR3 sequence is CASSLYSTSYEQYF. CDR3 nucleotides: TGCGCCAGCAGCTTGTACAGTACGTCCTACGAGCAGTACTTC.

V and J are TRBV7-9 and TRBJ1-2; a possible D gene is TRBD1 (6 bases). Trimming cost V 3 bases and J 3 bases, with 14 bases left between them. This CDR3 has 15 residues. CDR1 SEHNR and CDR2 FQNEAQ come from the germline V gene (reference sequence). CDR3 DNA sequence: TGTGCCAGCAGCTTTACTAACAGGGTCGACTATGGCTACACCTTC. The encoded protein is CASSFTNRVDYGYTF.

J is TRBJ2-7 and V is TRBV7-9; possible D gene TRBD1, 5 bases. The germline V gene has CDR1 SEHNR and CDR2 FQNEAQ (reference sequence). V lost 4 bases to trimming and J lost 0 bases, with 10 bases between them. The CDR3 runs to 14 residues. The CDR3 sequence is CASSWAGISYEQYF. In nucleotides, the CDR3 is TGTGCCAGCAGCTGGGCAGGGATCTCCTACGAGCAGTACTTC.

V gene TRBV19 combines with J gene TRBJ1-2, with 8 positions matching TRBD1. The CDR3 length is 14 residues. V lost 3 bases and J lost 3; bases outside the gene matches: 3. Germline CDR1 reads LNHDA; CDR2 reads SQIVND (reference sequence). The CDR3 here is CASSIPTGDYGYTF. The CDR3 DNA follows: TGTGCCAGTAGTATCCCGACAGGGGACTATGGCTACACCTTC.

This rearrangement joins TRBV6-1 to TRBJ2-7; D uncertain. The germline V gene has CDR1 MNHNS and CDR2 SASEGT. The CDR3 contains 14 residues. Trimming took 6 bases from V and 5 from J, leaving 17 bases between them. The CDR3 protein is CASSQSGRSHEQYF. The CDR3 DNA is TGTGCCAGCAGCCAGAGTGGCAGGTCACACGAGCAGTACTTC.

About this clone: This sample also contains other DNA sequences that code for the same CDR3. The chain employs TRBV5-1 and TRBJ1-2; 7 nucleotides line up with TRBD1. V was pared by 0 bases and J by 2 bases, with 1 base of the junction left unmatched. Germline V gives CDR1 SGHRS, CDR2 YFSETQ. The CDR3 loop spans 14 amino acids. CDR3 in amino acids: CASSLGQGNYGYTF. CDR3 bases: TGCGCCAGCAGCTTGGGACAGGGCAACTATGGCTACACCTTC.

The chain combines TRBV30 with TRBJ2-1; 8 positions agree with TRBD2. CDR1 is GTSNPN and CDR2 is SVGIG in the germline V gene (reference sequence). V lost 3 bases and J lost 9; bases outside the gene matches: 10. CDR3 length: 14 amino acids. CDR3 loop: CAWSLRGGRGEQFF. CDR3 DNA: TGTGCCTGGAGCCTCCGGGGGGGCCGCGGTGAGCAGTTCTTC.

The chain is built from TRBV11-2 and TRBJ2-5; 7 positions match TRBD2. With 2 bases clipped from V and 4 bases from J, the junction kept 4 bases outside the gene matches. Per germline, CDR1 SGHAT and CDR2 FQNNGV. This CDR3 region has 14 residues. CDR3 residues: CASSLTGLPETQYF. The CDR3 coding sequence is TGTGCCAGCAGCTTAACGGGACTACCAGAGACCCAGTACTTC.

This clone was counted a few times. This chain joins TRBV29-1 and TRBJ2-5, with D maybe TRBD1 (6 bases). V lost 2 bases and J lost 5, with 18 bases in between. CDR1 and CDR2 (germline): SQVTM, ANQGSEA. The CDR3 is made up of 15 amino acids. CDR3: CSVEPHREPTETQYF. The DNA of the CDR3 is TGCAGCGTTGAACCCCACAGGGAACCGACGGAGACCCAGTACTTC.

The chain couples TRBV30 to TRBJ2-1, with a weak D call TRBD1 (6 bases). The germline V gene has CDR1 GTSNPN and CDR2 SVGIG (reference sequence). V was trimmed by 3 bases and J by 5 bases, leaving 11 bases between them. This CDR3 is built from 13 residues. CDR3 loop: CAWSPDRNNEQFF. DNA for the CDR3: TGTGCCTGGAGCCCGGACAGAAACAATGAGCAGTTCTTC.

The V gene is TRBV6-5, the J gene TRBJ2-7; 8 bases align to TRBD1. With 5 bases clipped from V and 3 bases from J, the junction kept 3 bases outside the gene matches. From germline, CDR1 is MNHEY and CDR2 SVGAGI. The CDR3 length is 13 residues. CDR3 in amino acids: CASSPGQDYEQYF. The CDR3 DNA sequence: TGTGCCAGCAGTCCGGGACAGGACTACGAGCAGTACTTC.

This clone was counted between two and nine times. The rearrangement links TRBV4-3 to TRBJ2-3; 8 bases map to TRBD2. V lost 4 bases to trimming and J lost 0 bases; unmatched junction nucleotides: 3. The CDR3 spans 15 residues. From germline, CDR1 is LGHNA and CDR2 YSLEER. The CDR3 spells CASSPAGGSTDTQYF. In DNA, the CDR3 is TGCGCCAGCAGCCCGGCGGGGGGCAGCACAGATACGCAGTATTTT.

CDR3 residues: CASSLGQADYEQYF. The DNA of the CDR3 is TGCGCCAGCAGCTTGGGACAGGCAGACTACGAGCAGTACTTC. This chain joins TRBV5-1 and TRBJ2-7, with D possibly matching TRBD1 (6 bases). The CDR3 runs to 14 residues. Trimming shortened V by 0 bases and J by 3 bases, and 10 bases separated the two germline ends. The germline V gene encodes CDR1 SGHRS and CDR2 YFSETQ.

This clone was seen a handful of times. The V call is TRBV29-1, the J call TRBJ1-2; 9 nucleotides match TRBD1. CDR3 length: 12 residues. From germline, CDR1 is SQVTM and CDR2 ANQGSEA. Losses at the gene ends were 7 bases for V and 11 bases for J; bases not matched to a gene: 11. CDR3 amino acids: CSGATWDREYTF. Here the CDR3 DNA reads TGCAGCGGGGCGACCTGGGACAGGGAATACACCTTC. Filled out from reference TRBV29-1 and TRBJ1-2, the complete variable domain reads SAVISQKPSRDICQRGTSLTIQCQVDSQVTMMFWYRQQPGQSLTLIATANQGSEATYESGFVIDKFPISRPNLTFSTLTVSNMSPEDSSIYLCSGATWDREYTFGSGTRLTVV.

The chain is built from TRBV2 and TRBJ2-7, with 11 bases lining up with TRBD1. V shed 8 bases, J shed 2 bases, and the junction held 5 bases outside the gene matches. Germline CDR1 is SNHLY and CDR2 is FYNNEI. This CDR3 comprises 14 residues. The CDR3 spells CASGTGGIPYEQYF. The CDR3 region has the DNA TGTGCCAGCGGGACAGGGGGAATCCCCTACGAGCAGTACTTC.

This sequence joins TRBV30 and TRBJ2-1, with 8 positions matching TRBD1. Germline-derived CDR1 and CDR2 are GTSNPN and SVGIG (reference sequence). The CDR3 is made up of 15 amino acids. After removal of 2 bases from V and 2 bases from J, the junction contained 5 bases not matched to a gene. The CDR3 protein is CAWSIDRGTYNEQFF. The CDR3 region has the DNA TGTGCCTGGAGTATAGACAGGGGAACCTACAATGAGCAGTTCTTC.

This clone came up a few times. This chain uses TRBV11-2 with TRBJ2-4, with 8 bases aligning to TRBD1. The CDR3 loop spans 13 amino acids. V lost 5 bases and J lost 16; bases outside the gene matches: 13. Germline V CDR1 and CDR2: SGHAT, FQNNGV. CDR3 DNA: TGTGCCAGCAGCACAGACAGGGGTGTGGTGTTATACTTC. Its protein is CASSTDRGVVLYF. Full variable domain (rest looked up from reference TRBV11-2 and TRBJ2-4): EAGVAQSPRYKIIEKRQSVAFWCNPISGHATLYWYQQILGQGPKLLIQFQNNGVVDDSQLPKDRFSAERLKGVDSTLKIQPAKLEDSAVYLCASSTDRGVVLYFGAGTRLSVL.

The chain recombines TRBV29-1 with TRBJ2-7, with D possibly TRBD1 on 6 matching bases. Germline lookup yields CDR1 SQVTM and CDR2 ANQGSEA. Trimming took off 3 bases at V and 2 bases at J, with 11 bases between the two ends. This CDR3 contains 13 residues. The CDR3 bases are TGCAGCGTTGAGGCAGGGGTCACCTACGAGCAGTACTTC. Amino acid sequence: CSVEAGVTYEQYF.